This passage covers 19 T cell receptor beta chains from one sample sequenced in a study of PD-L1 blockade in urothelial cancer. Time point noted: pretreatment peripheral blood. Produced via immunoSEQ multiplex PCR; TCRdb's table is partial and in-frame only. This table holds tens of thousands of clones, 84% found once. Sequencing was performed on PBMCs, taken around atezolizumab (anti-PD-L1) treatment. The receptors shown here come from a man in his 60s with urothelial cancer.

A note on this clone: One end of the junction is discordant with germline, which a read error may explain. The chain couples TRBV6-5 to TRBJ2-5; D is ambiguous. Per the germline V gene, CDR1 is MNHEY and CDR2 is SVGAGI. The CDR3 sequence is 12 residues long. In DNA form, the CDR3 reads TGTGCCAGCAGTTACCTTCGCGGATCTTGGGACTTC. This translates into CASSYLRGSWDF.

The chain is built from TRBV5-1 and TRBJ2-1, with D perhaps TRBD1 (5 bases). Trimming removed 3 bases at V and 5 bases at J, with 9 bases between. The V gene's germline CDR1 is SGHRS and CDR2 YFSETQ. The CDR3 is made up of 13 amino acids. The CDR3 DNA is TGCGCCAGCAGCTCCCAGGGTCACAATGAGCAGTTCTTC. Translation: CASSSQGHNEQFF.

J is TRBJ1-1 and V is TRBV6-6, with TRBD1 identical over 10 bases. Germline loops: CDR1 MNHNY, CDR2 SVGAGI (reference sequence). This CDR3 contains 15 residues. The junction had 10 bases not matched to a gene; V was cut back by 4 bases and J by 8 bases. The CDR3 region is CASSLADRGRAEAFF. The CDR3 DNA reads TGTGCCAGCAGTTTGGCCGACAGGGGGCGGGCGGAAGCTTTCTTT.

V and J are TRBV7-9 and TRBJ2-2; TRBD1 matches 7 bases. Germline CDR1 reads SEHNR; CDR2 reads FQNEAQ (reference sequence). The CDR3 length is 14 residues. Trimming removed 8 bases from V and 3 bases from J; junction bases left unmatched: 6. The CDR3 DNA reads as TGTGCCAGCGGGCAGGGGGTACACACCGGGGAGCTGTTTTTT. It specifies CASGQGVHTGELFF.

This sequence joins TRBV9 and TRBJ2-2, with D unclear. The CDR3 runs to 14 residues. Trimming shortened V by 1 base and J by 8 bases, and 12 bases separated the two germline ends. Germline V gene sequence: CDR1 SGDLS, CDR2 YYNGEE. The DNA for the CDR3 is TGTGCCAGCAGCGTAAATATATGGGCGGGGGAGCTGTTTTTT. This translates into CASSVNIWAGELFF.

This sequence joins TRBV5-1 and TRBJ2-3, with D tentatively TRBD1 (6 bases). Germline V CDR1 and CDR2: SGHRS, YFSETQ. The CDR3 sequence is 13 residues long. V was trimmed by 4 bases and J by 6 bases, leaving 12 bases between them. CDR3 nucleotides: TGCGCCAGCAGCACCGAGGGGGAGGATACGCAGTATTTT. This codes for CASSTEGEDTQYF.

This clone was counted only a few times. This chain connects TRBV5-5 to TRBJ2-7; 8 bases are a match to TRBD2. Trimming took 7 bases from V and 2 from J; bases not matched to a gene: 17. The germline V gene encodes CDR1 SGHKS and CDR2 YYEKEE (reference sequence). The CDR3 covers 17 residues. CDR3 DNA sequence: TGTGCCAGCTCCAGGCCCCAGGGAATCGGGAGGGCCTACGAGCAGTACTTC. This sequence encodes CASSRPQGIGRAYEQYF.

Concerning this clone itself: Sequence at one end of the junction differs from germline and may be a read error. The chain couples TRBV5-6 to TRBJ2-7; 10 bases are a match to TRBD2. CDR1 SGHDT and CDR2 YYEEEE come from the germline V gene. CDR3 length: 15 residues. For the CDR3, the DNA is TGTGCCAGCAGCTTGGCCCCGACTAGCGGGTCCCTGGGAATTTTC. Its protein product is CASSLAPTSGSLGIF.

The chain has TRBV18 and TRBJ1-5; a weak D match, TRBD1 (5 bases). The CDR3 spans 14 residues. V shed 6 bases and J shed 1 base, with 10 bases lying between them. Germline V CDR1 and CDR2: KGHSH, LQKENI. CDR3 loop: CASSPTESNQPQHF. CDR3 coding DNA: TGTGCCAGCTCGCCGACAGAGAGCAATCAGCCCCAGCATTTT.

The chain joins TRBV6-5 to TRBJ2-2; TRBD2 matches at 8 bases. V gave up 6 bases and J gave up 2 bases; unmatched junction bases: 5. CDR1 is MNHEY, CDR2 SVGAGI, per germline. This CDR3 has 15 residues. Written as DNA, the CDR3 is TGTGCCAGCAGCCGCGGGACTAGAAACACCGGGGAGCTGTTTTTT. This gives the protein CASSRGTRNTGELFF.

This chain connects TRBV18 to TRBJ2-5, with 7 bases matching TRBD1. This CDR3 has 13 residues. CDR1 KGHSH and CDR2 LQKENI come from the germline V gene. Trimming at V came to 3 bases and at J to 5 bases, leaving 3 bases not matched to a gene. CDR3 residues: CASSPTGSETQYF. The CDR3, as DNA: TGTGCCAGCTCACCGACAGGGTCTGAGACCCAGTACTTC.

The chain is built from TRBV7-9 and TRBJ1-6; D not certain. The germline V and J ends were trimmed by 1 base and 6 bases, with 7 bases remaining between them. The CDR3 sequence is 14 residues long. Germline-derived CDR1 and CDR2 are SEHNR and FQNEAQ (reference sequence). The CDR3 spells CASSLGQFNSPLHF. In nucleotides, the CDR3 is TGTGCCAGCAGCTTAGGACAATTTAATTCACCCCTCCACTTT.

CDR3 coding DNA: TGTGCCAGCTCACCAACAGGGGGCCTACAAGAGACCCAGTACTTC. Translation: CASSPTGGLQETQYF. The V call is TRBV18, the J call TRBJ2-5, with 9 bases fitting TRBD1. The germline V gene has CDR1 KGHSH and CDR2 LQKENI. The CDR3 length is 15 residues. The V segment lost 2 bases and the J segment 2 bases; nucleotides outside the gene matches: 3.

The chain is built from TRBV5-5 and TRBJ1-2; D gene uncertain. This CDR3 has 15 amino acids. In germline, CDR1 is SGHKS, CDR2 YYEKEE (reference sequence). V lost 0 bases to trimming and J lost 2 bases, with 11 bases between them. As DNA, the CDR3 is TGTGCCAGCAGCTTGGAAGTGCTCCTAAACTATGGCTACACCTTC. Protein product: CASSLEVLLNYGYTF.

The gene calls are TRBV7-2 and TRBJ2-4; no clear D. The CDR3 consists of 14 residues. Trimming cost V 4 bases and J 4 bases, with 11 bases left between them. Germline V lookup: CDR1 SGHTA, CDR2 FQGNSA. In DNA form, the CDR3 reads TGTGCCAGCAGCTCCCAGGTGATTAAAAACATTCAGTACTTC. Its protein product is CASSSQVIKNIQYF.

The genes are TRBV7-2 and TRBJ2-1; 9 bases are shared with TRBD1. With 3 bases clipped from V and 9 bases from J, the junction kept 6 bases outside the gene matches. This CDR3 region has 14 residues. CDR1 is SGHTA, CDR2 FQGNSA, per germline. DNA for the CDR3: TGTGCCAGCAGCTTCGGGACAGGGATAGGTGAGCAGTTCTTC. Its protein product is CASSFGTGIGEQFF.

V is TRBV15 and J is TRBJ2-1; 9 bases align to TRBD2. V dropped 8 bases and J dropped 6; count of bases not matched to a gene: 11. The CDR3 runs 15 residues. Looked up from germline, CDR1 is LNHNV and CDR2 is YYDKDF (reference sequence). The CDR3 sequence: CATELGGGDLNEQFF. The CDR3 coding sequence is TGTGCCACCGAGCTGGGCGGGGGGGACCTCAATGAGCAGTTCTTC.

V is TRBV9 and J is TRBJ2-3; 7 bases fit TRBD1. The ends lost 3 bases at V and 3 bases at J; junction bases unmatched: 7. This CDR3 is 15 amino acids long. Per germline, CDR1 SGDLS and CDR2 YYNGEE. CDR3 residues: CASSGPKQGTDTQYF. DNA for the CDR3: TGTGCCAGCAGCGGACCTAAACAGGGGACAGATACGCAGTATTTT. Complete variable domain (other parts from reference TRBV9 and TRBJ2-3): DSGVTQTPKHLITATGQRVTLRCSPRSGDLSVYWYQQSLDQGLQFLIQYYNGEERAKGNILERFSAQQFPDLHSELNLSSLELGDSALYFCASSGPKQGTDTQYFGPGTRLTVL.

The chain recombines TRBV29-1 with TRBJ2-3; 9 positions agree with TRBD2. The CDR3 loop spans 14 amino acids. In germline, CDR1 is SQVTM, CDR2 ANQGSEA. V was pared by 0 bases and J by 7 bases, with 5 bases of the junction left unmatched. The CDR3 nucleotides are TGCAGCGTTGAAGATATGCGGGAGGGTAATACGCAGTATTTT. Its protein is CSVEDMREGNTQYF.